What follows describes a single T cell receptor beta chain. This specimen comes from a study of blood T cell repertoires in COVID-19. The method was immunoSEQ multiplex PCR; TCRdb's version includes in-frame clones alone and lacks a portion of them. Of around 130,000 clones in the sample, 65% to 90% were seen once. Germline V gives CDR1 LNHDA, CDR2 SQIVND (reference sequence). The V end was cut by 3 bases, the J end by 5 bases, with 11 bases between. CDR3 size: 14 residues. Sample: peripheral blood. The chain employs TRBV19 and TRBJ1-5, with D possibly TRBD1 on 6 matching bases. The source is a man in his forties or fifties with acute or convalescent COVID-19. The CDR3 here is CASSIDRRYQPQHF. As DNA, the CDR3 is TGTGCCAGTAGTATTGACAGGAGATATCAGCCCCAGCATTTT. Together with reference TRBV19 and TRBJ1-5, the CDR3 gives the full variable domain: DGGITQSPKYLFRKEGQNVTLSCEQNLNHDAMYWYRQDPGQGLRLIYYSQIVNDFQKGDIAEGYSVSREKKESFPLTVTSAQKNPTAFYLCASSIDRRYQPQHFGDGTRLSIL.